Given below is one T cell receptor (beta chain) in context. The sample originates from a study of blood T cell repertoires in COVID-19. Background on the study: Specimens from acute and convalescent COVID-19 originated in the United States, Italy and Spain. Nucleic acid was either cDNA or gDNA, and it came from T cells, B-cell-depleted T cells, or PBMCs.

Under the authors' procedure: Researchers report that nucleated cell counts were estimated from reference gene primer amplification. Repertoires were generated with immunoSEQ multiplex PCR, while TCRdb's copy carries only in-frame clones and drops some. That table furnishes V, J and clone size, whereas the DNA furnished D and trimming. This table holds over 200,000 clones, over 80% found once. The V gene lost 2 bases and the J gene lost 3 bases, with 8 bases spanning the gap. Germline loops: CDR1 GTSNPN, CDR2 SVGIG (reference sequence). This CDR3 comprises 13 residues. The V gene is TRBV30, the J gene TRBJ1-5; perhaps TRBD1 as D (5 bases). This sequence was found in a young man with COVID-19, enrolled during active disease. The sample comprised peripheral blood. Here the CDR3 reads CAWSTRDNQPQHF. As DNA, the CDR3 is TGTGCCTGGAGTACCAGGGACAATCAGCCCCAGCATTTT.